This section outlines one T cell receptor beta chain sequence together with its context. Its specificity is unknown. This PCR relied on a set of 60 Vbeta primers and 13 Jbeta primers. TCRdb keeps only in-frame clones here, not all; method: immunoSEQ multiplex PCR. The data contain 55,000 to 80,000 clones, 55% to 80% of them singletons. V was trimmed by 3 bases and J by 6 bases, leaving 18 bases between them. The CDR3 is made up of 15 amino acids. CDR1 and CDR2 from the germline V gene are SGHDN and FVKESK. The source of the sample is a study of cytomegalovirus exposure and HLA in healthy donors. Study conclusions and caveats: When the data were analyzed later, several of the most significant clusters appeared to be linked to common viral pathogens. Within the data, a cluster of highly shared sequence variants was likely a sequencing artifact. A later analysis linked a missense variant in DCLRE1C to the trimming of TCR beta V and J genes. Overall, 164 TCR beta chains were annotated as cytomegalovirus-associated.

What was sequenced was PBMCs. This receptor was taken from a woman aged 25 to 39 in good health and CMV-seronegative. The V call is TRBV14, the J call TRBJ2-7, with D hard to call. The CDR3 loop reads CASSHSGYGALEQYF. The DNA for the CDR3 is TGTGCCAGCAGCCACTCCGGGTACGGAGCCCTCGAGCAGTACTTC.